This T cell receptor beta chain was identified during a study of T cell changes during pregnancy in multiple sclerosis. There are 11 residues in the CDR3. From germline, CDR1 is MNHEY and CDR2 SVGAGI. V was pared by 7 bases and J by 1 base, with 4 bases between. Clones were sequenced by immunoSEQ multiplex PCR, and TCRdb holds only the in-frame ones, with some missing. The sample contains tens of thousands of clones, over 85% of which appear only once. The starting material was peripheral blood, obtained after pregnancy. The sequence was collected from a female donor in good health, enrolled as a control in a pregnancy study. J is TRBJ1-1 and V is TRBV6-5; D not resolved. CDR3 region: CASTRNTEAFF. The CDR3 nucleotides read TGTGCCAGCACTAGGAACACTGAAGCTTTCTTT.